The present TCR beta chain was sequenced within a study of blood T cell repertoires in COVID-19. Study background: Sites in the United States, Italy and Spain provided acute and convalescent COVID-19 samples. PBMCs, B-cell-depleted T cells, or T cells were the source of the cDNA or gDNA that made up the material.

CDR3 length equals 16 residues. V was clipped by 4 bases and J by 0 bases, with 13 bases between them. Germline CDR1 is LGHDT and CDR2 is YNNKEL (reference sequence). Original data processing: Counts of nucleated cells, estimated from reference gene primer amplification, were obtained. Clones were read by immunoSEQ multiplex PCR, and TCRdb kept only the in-frame ones, dropping some. D and trimming were read from the DNA, whereas the V and J calls and clone size are those reported in that table. This sample has a few hundred thousand clones, with 84% found just once. V usage is TRBV3-1 (or the pseudogene TRBV3-2) and J usage is TRBJ2-1; possibly TRBD1 for D (5 bases). The sequencing sample was made of peripheral blood. This sequence was found in a human donor in a cohort sampled during active COVID-19. CDR3 protein: CASSRPTQGSYNEQFF. The CDR3, as DNA: TGTGCCAGCAGCCGACCAACTCAGGGCTCCTACAATGAGCAGTTCTTC.